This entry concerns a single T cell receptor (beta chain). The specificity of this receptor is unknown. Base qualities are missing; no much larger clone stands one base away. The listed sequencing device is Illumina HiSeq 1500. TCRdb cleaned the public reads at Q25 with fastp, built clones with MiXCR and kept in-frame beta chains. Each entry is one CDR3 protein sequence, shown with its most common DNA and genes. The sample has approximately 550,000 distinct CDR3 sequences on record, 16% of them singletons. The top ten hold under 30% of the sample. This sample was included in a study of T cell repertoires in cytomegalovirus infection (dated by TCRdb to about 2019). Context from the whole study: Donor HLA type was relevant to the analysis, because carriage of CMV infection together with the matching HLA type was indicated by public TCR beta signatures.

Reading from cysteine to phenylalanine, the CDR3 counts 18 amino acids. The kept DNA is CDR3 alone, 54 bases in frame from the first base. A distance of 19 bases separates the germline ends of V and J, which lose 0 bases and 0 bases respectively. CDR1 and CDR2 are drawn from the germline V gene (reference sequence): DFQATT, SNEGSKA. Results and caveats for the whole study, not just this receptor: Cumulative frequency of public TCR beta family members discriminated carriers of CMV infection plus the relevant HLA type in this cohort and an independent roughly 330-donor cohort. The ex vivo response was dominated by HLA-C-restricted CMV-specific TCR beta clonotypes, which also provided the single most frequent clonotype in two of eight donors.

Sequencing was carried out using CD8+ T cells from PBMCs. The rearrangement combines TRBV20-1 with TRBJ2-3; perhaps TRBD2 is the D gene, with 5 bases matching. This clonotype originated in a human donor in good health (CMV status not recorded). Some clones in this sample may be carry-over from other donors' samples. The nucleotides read TGCAGTGCTAGAGATTCGACGCAGCGGACTCCTAGCACAGATACGCAGTATTTT. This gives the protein CSARDSTQRTPSTDTQYF.